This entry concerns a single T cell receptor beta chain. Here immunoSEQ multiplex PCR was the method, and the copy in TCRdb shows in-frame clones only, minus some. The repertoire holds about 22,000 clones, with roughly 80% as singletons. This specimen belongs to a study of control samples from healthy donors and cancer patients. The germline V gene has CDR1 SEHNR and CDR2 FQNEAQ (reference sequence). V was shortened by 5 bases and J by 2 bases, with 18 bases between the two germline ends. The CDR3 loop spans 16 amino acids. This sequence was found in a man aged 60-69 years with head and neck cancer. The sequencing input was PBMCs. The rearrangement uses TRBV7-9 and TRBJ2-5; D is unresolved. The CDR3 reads CASSPAQGLEQETQYF. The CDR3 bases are TGTGCCAGCAGCCCGGCCCAAGGGCTGGAGCAAGAGACCCAGTACTTC.